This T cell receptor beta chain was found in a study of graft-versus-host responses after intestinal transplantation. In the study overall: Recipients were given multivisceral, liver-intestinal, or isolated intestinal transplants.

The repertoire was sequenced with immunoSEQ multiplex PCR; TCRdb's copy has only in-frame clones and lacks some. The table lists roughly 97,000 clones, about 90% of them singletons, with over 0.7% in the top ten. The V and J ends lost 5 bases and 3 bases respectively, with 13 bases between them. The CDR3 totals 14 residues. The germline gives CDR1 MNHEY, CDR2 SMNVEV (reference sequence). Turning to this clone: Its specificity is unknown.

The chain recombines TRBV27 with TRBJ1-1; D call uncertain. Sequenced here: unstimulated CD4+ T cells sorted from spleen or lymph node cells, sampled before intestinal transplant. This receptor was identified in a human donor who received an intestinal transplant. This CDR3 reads CASSMTFRDTEAFF. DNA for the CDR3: TGTGCCAGCAGTATGACATTTCGAGACACTGAAGCTTTCTTT.